The 8 T cell receptor beta chains given below trace back to one sample, sequenced in a study of long-term antiretroviral therapy in people with HIV. Survey-level immunoSEQ v3.0 assays were run. Libraries were prepared by immunoSEQ multiplex PCR; TCRdb keeps only in-frame clonotypes and omits some of them. This table holds 17,000 or so clones, 65% to 85% found once. Sequencing used unsorted PBMCs, obtained about 1.3 years before starting antiretroviral therapy. These receptors were taken from a man aged 30 to 39 with HIV.

This sequence joins TRBV5-6 and TRBJ2-5, with D perhaps matching TRBD1 (6 bases). This CDR3 region has 15 residues. Looked up from germline, CDR1 is SGHDT and CDR2 is YYEEEE. The V end lost 2 bases, the J end lost 5 bases, and 16 bases lay between the germline ends. CDR3 coding DNA: TGTGCCAGCAGCTTCGTTGGGGGCTCCGGGGAGACCCAGTACTTC. Its protein product is CASSFVGGSGETQYF.

Of note for this clone: At one boundary the junction diverges from the germline segment, which might be a read error. This rearrangement joins TRBV11-2 to TRBJ2-4; 10 bases map to TRBD2. This CDR3 spans 16 amino acids. The germline CDR1 and CDR2 sequences are SGHAT and FQNNGV. CDR3 bases: TGTGCCAGCAGCCCCAAGCTAGCGGGAGCCGAAAACATTCAGTACTTC. Protein product: CASSPKLAGAENIQYF.

The rearrangement uses TRBV7-2 and TRBJ2-5; D not certain. V was shortened by 4 bases and J by 2 bases, with 23 bases between the two germline ends. CDR3 length: 18 residues. Germline values: CDR1 SGHTA, CDR2 FQGNSA. For the CDR3, the DNA is TGTGCCAGCAGCTCCCCACATGACGCCAGAACACCTCAAGAGACCCAGTACTTC. It yields the protein CASSSPHDARTPQETQYF.

Only a few counts were recorded for this clone. The chain joins TRBV5-6 to TRBJ1-2; possible D gene TRBD1, 5 bases. Per germline, CDR1 SGHDT and CDR2 YYEEEE. This CDR3 is 13 amino acids long. V was trimmed by 0 bases and J by 2 bases, leaving 5 bases between them. The DNA for the CDR3 is TGTGCCAGCAGCTTGGGACAGAACTATGGCTACACCTTC. This translates into CASSLGQNYGYTF.

The chain uses TRBV6-4 and TRBJ2-3, with 12 positions matching TRBD1. The CDR3 is made up of 15 amino acids. Germline CDR1 is MRHNA and CDR2 is SNTAGT. V lost 6 bases, J lost 3 bases, and 4 bases stayed unmatched. CDR3 sequence reads: CASSPGQGATDTQYF. DNA for the CDR3: TGTGCCAGCAGCCCGGGACAGGGGGCGACAGATACGCAGTATTTT.

The chain employs TRBV5-1 and TRBJ1-4; D unresolved. The CDR3 runs to 15 residues. CDR1 is SGHRS, CDR2 YFSETQ, per germline. V was pared by 0 bases and J by 2 bases, with 8 bases between. The CDR3 DNA reads as TGCGCCAGCAGCTTGGTTGCGGGGACTAATGAAAAACTGTTTTTT. Protein sequence: CASSLVAGTNEKLFF.

This chain's CDR3 is CASSDRGHRYTF. The CDR3 DNA is TGTGCCAGCAGCGACAGGGGGCATCGCTACACCTTC. This chain uses TRBV6-5 with TRBJ1-2; 10 nucleotides align to TRBD1. The germline V gene has CDR1 MNHEY and CDR2 SVGAGI. The CDR3 has 12 amino acids. J lost 9 bases, V lost 6 bases, and 4 bases had no gene match.

This chain joins TRBV11-2 and TRBJ2-7; D perhaps matches TRBD1 (7 bases). The germline CDR1 and CDR2 sequences are SGHAT and FQNNGV. The CDR3 runs 14 residues. V gave up 1 base and J gave up 4 bases, with 11 bases separating them. CDR3 loop: CASSLGQGGYEQYF. The CDR3 nucleotides are TGTGCCAGCAGCTTAGGGCAGGGGGGTTACGAGCAGTACTTC.